Each of the 20 T cell receptor beta chains below was sequenced from the same sample in a study of blood T cell repertoires in COVID-19. Some clones are missing from TCRdb's copy, which holds only in-frame ones; the method was immunoSEQ multiplex PCR. The table includes about 360,000 clones, 85% to 90% detected once. The specimen was peripheral blood. The receptors were gathered from a human donor in a cohort sampled during active COVID-19.

This clone was detected once. The chain combines TRBV9 with TRBJ1-2; D is undetermined. CDR3 size: 16 residues. Trimming cost V 2 bases and J 0 bases, with 14 bases left between them. Germline CDR1 and CDR2: SGDLS and YYNGEE. For the CDR3, the DNA is TGTGCCAGCAGCGTCAGAGGCGGCGGCTCTAACTATGGCTACACCTTC. Amino acid sequence: CASSVRGGGSNYGYTF.

The genes are TRBV6-6 and TRBJ1-2, with 8 bases aligning to TRBD1. Losses at the gene ends were 5 bases for V and 6 bases for J; bases not matched to a gene: 5. CDR1 is MNHNY and CDR2 is SVGAGI in the germline V gene (reference sequence). CDR3 length: 13 amino acids. DNA of the CDR3: TGTGCCAGCAGTCCAGGGGGCGCCGATGGCTACACCTTC. Protein product: CASSPGGADGYTF.

The chain employs TRBV18 and TRBJ2-1; 12 nucleotides agree with TRBD2. Germline V gene sequence: CDR1 KGHSH, CDR2 LQKENI. CDR3 size: 16 residues. The V segment lost 2 bases and the J segment 8 bases; nucleotides outside the gene matches: 7. The chain's CDR3 is CASSPSPLAGGYEQFF. CDR3 DNA sequence: TGTGCCAGCTCACCAAGTCCACTAGCGGGAGGATATGAGCAGTTCTTC. The complete variable domain, with remaining parts taken from reference TRBV18 and TRBJ2-1, reads NAGVMQNPRHLVRRRGQEARLRCSPMKGHSHVYWYRQLPEEGLKFMVYLQKENIIDESGMPKERFSAEFPKEGPSILRIQQVVRGDSAAYFCASSPSPLAGGYEQFFGPGTRLTVL.

V gene TRBV5-4 combines with J gene TRBJ2-2, with D maybe TRBD2 (5 bases). Germline V gene lookup returns CDR1 SGHNT and CDR2 YYREEE (reference sequence). The CDR3 consists of 14 residues. V lost 0 bases, J lost 9 bases, and 12 bases lay in between. CDR3 in DNA: TGTGCCAGCAGCTTGGAGGGAGCCTCGAGGGAGCTGTTTTTT. Encoded protein: CASSLEGASRELFF.

This sequence joins TRBV10-2 and TRBJ2-2, with 15 bases aligning to TRBD2. J gave up 4 bases and V 2 bases, and 2 bases lay outside the gene matches. Germline values: CDR1 WSHSY, CDR2 SAAADI. The CDR3 extends over 17 amino acids. The CDR3 DNA reads as TGCGCCAGCAGTGAGCCGGGACTAGCGGGGGGCACCGGGGAGCTGTTTTTT. As protein: CASSEPGLAGGTGELFF.

The chain links TRBV4-1 to TRBJ1-2; 8 nucleotides line up with TRBD1. Germline V gene lookup returns CDR1 MGHRA and CDR2 YSYEKL. CDR3 length: 13 residues. The J segment lost 6 bases and the V segment lost 4 bases, leaving 4 bases of the junction unmatched. CDR3 in DNA: TGCGCCAGCAGCCGAGAGACAGGGGATGGCTACACCTTC. Residues: CASSRETGDGYTF.

Concerning this clone: Other DNA sequences from this sample encode an identical CDR3 as well. V and J are TRBV19 and TRBJ1-2; unclear D gene. Between the trimmed V and J ends, which lost 5 bases and 6 bases, there was a span of 16 bases. The CDR3 consists of 14 residues. Germline CDR1 is LNHDA and CDR2 is SQIVND (reference sequence). CDR3 sequence reads: CASSGRGQEDGYTF. Here the CDR3 DNA reads TGTGCCAGTAGTGGACGCGGGCAGGAGGATGGCTACACCTTC.

The chain links TRBV3-1 (or the pseudogene TRBV3-2) to TRBJ1-2; the D is unclear. CDR1 and CDR2 from the germline V gene are LGHDT and YNNKEL (reference sequence). V lost 3 bases, J lost 5 bases, and 7 bases lay in between. The CDR3 extends over 12 amino acids. In DNA, the CDR3 is TGTGCCAGCAGCCAGACAACATATGGCTACACCTTC. Its translation: CASSQTTYGYTF.

V usage is TRBV5-1 and J usage is TRBJ2-7, with 7 positions matching TRBD1. Germline CDR1 is SGHRS and CDR2 is YFSETQ. V lost 0 bases to trimming and J lost 3 bases; unmatched junction nucleotides: 6. The CDR3 totals 15 residues. This CDR3 reads CASSLVAGGDYEQYF. CDR3 nucleotide sequence: TGCGCCAGCAGCTTGGTTGCAGGGGGAGACTACGAGCAGTACTTC.

The chain combines TRBV27 with TRBJ2-7; 8 bases agree with TRBD2. The V segment lost 10 bases and the J segment 4 bases; nucleotides outside the gene matches: 6. This CDR3 is built from 12 residues. CDR1 is MNHEY, CDR2 SMNVEV, per germline (reference sequence). CDR3 sequence: CATAGGSYEQYF. CDR3 in DNA: TGTGCCACCGCGGGGGGTTCGTACGAGCAGTACTTC.

The chain combines TRBV19 with TRBJ1-1, with 10 bases aligning to TRBD1. V shed 4 bases, J shed 1 base, and the junction held 6 bases outside the gene matches. Germline CDR1 LNHDA, CDR2 SQIVND (reference sequence). The CDR3 consists of 16 residues. CDR3 nucleotide sequence: TGTGCCAGTAGTAACCGGGACAGGGGTCCGAACACTGAAGCTTTCTTT. Its protein is CASSNRDRGPNTEAFF.

The chain joins TRBV4-1 to TRBJ2-1; D may be TRBD2 (6 bases). The CDR3 is made up of 15 amino acids. V was cut by 5 bases and J by 12 bases, with 23 bases left in between. CDR1 and CDR2 (germline): MGHRA, YSYEKL. The CDR3 protein is CASSGSSATLVGQFF. The CDR3 region has the DNA TGCGCCAGCAGCGGGTCTAGCGCCACCTTGGTGGGGCAGTTCTTC.

The V gene is TRBV30, the J gene TRBJ2-2; 7 bases are a match to TRBD2. The CDR3 loop spans 15 amino acids. Trimming at V came to 0 bases and at J to 5 bases, leaving 6 bases not matched to a gene. Per the germline V gene, CDR1 is GTSNPN and CDR2 is SVGIG (reference sequence). CDR3 nucleotide sequence: TGTGCCTGGAGTGTACGAGGGAGGGATACCGGGGAGCTGTTTTTT. Protein sequence: CAWSVRGRDTGELFF.

The chain combines TRBV4-1 with TRBJ1-1, with TRBD1 matching 8 bases. This CDR3 spans 17 amino acids. Germline V gene sequence: CDR1 MGHRA, CDR2 YSYEKL. With 1 base clipped from V and 0 bases from J, the junction kept 7 bases outside the gene matches. The CDR3 sequence: CASSQGTGRDLNTEAFF. The CDR3 nucleotides are TGCGCCAGCAGCCAAGGGACAGGGCGGGACCTGAACACTGAAGCTTTCTTT.

The CDR3 here is CASSVRPGTHTEAFF. The CDR3 DNA reads as TGTGCCAGCAGTGTTAGGCCAGGCACCCACACTGAAGCTTTCTTT. V and J are TRBV28 and TRBJ1-1, with unresolved D. The germline V and J ends were trimmed by 5 bases and 3 bases, with 16 bases remaining between them. CDR3 length: 15 residues. The germline CDR1 and CDR2 sequences are MDHEN and SYDVKM.

The CDR3 nucleotides read TGTGCCTGGAGCCCGGGACAGGTGAACACTGAAGCTTTCTTT. Its translation: CAWSPGQVNTEAFF. The rearrangement links TRBV30 to TRBJ1-1; 8 bases fit TRBD1. The V gene's germline CDR1 is GTSNPN and CDR2 SVGIG (reference sequence). The CDR3 is made up of 14 amino acids. With V trimmed by 3 bases and J by 0 bases, 3 bases remained unmatched.

The V and J genes are TRBV29-1 and TRBJ2-7; 8 bases fit TRBD2. CDR3 length: 14 residues. Losses at the gene ends were 6 bases for V and 0 bases for J; bases not matched to a gene: 7. Germline assignment: CDR1 SQVTM and CDR2 ANQGSEA. Written as DNA, the CDR3 is TGCAGCGTCGAAACTAGCGGAAGCTCCTACGAGCAGTACTTC. It yields the protein CSVETSGSSYEQYF.

The V gene is TRBV30, the J gene TRBJ2-7; TRBD2 matches 13 bases. The junction had 12 bases not matched to a gene; V was cut back by 1 base and J by 9 bases. The CDR3 has 16 residues. The V gene's germline CDR1 is GTSNPN and CDR2 SVGIG (reference sequence). The CDR3 DNA reads TGTGCCTGGAGTGGACCGGGACTAGCGGGGAAAGTGTGGCAGTACTTC. Its protein is CAWSGPGLAGKVWQYF.

The J gene is TRBJ1-5, the V gene TRBV5-6; maybe TRBD1 (6 bases). The V gene lost 4 bases and the J gene lost 5 bases, with 16 bases spanning the gap. The CDR3 consists of 15 residues. CDR1 SGHDT and CDR2 YYEEEE come from the germline V gene. The CDR3 reads CASSLGAGKDQPQHF. In DNA form, the CDR3 reads TGTGCCAGCAGCCTGGGGGCAGGGAAGGATCAGCCCCAGCATTTT.

The gene calls are TRBV6-1 and TRBJ2-7; 8 bases map to TRBD2. The ends lost 2 bases at V and 5 bases at J; junction bases unmatched: 5. CDR3 size: 14 residues. Germline CDR1 and CDR2: MNHNS and SASEGT. CDR3 in amino acids: CASSEPGLGNEQYF. The CDR3 DNA reads as TGTGCCAGCAGTGAACCGGGACTAGGGAACGAGCAGTACTTC.